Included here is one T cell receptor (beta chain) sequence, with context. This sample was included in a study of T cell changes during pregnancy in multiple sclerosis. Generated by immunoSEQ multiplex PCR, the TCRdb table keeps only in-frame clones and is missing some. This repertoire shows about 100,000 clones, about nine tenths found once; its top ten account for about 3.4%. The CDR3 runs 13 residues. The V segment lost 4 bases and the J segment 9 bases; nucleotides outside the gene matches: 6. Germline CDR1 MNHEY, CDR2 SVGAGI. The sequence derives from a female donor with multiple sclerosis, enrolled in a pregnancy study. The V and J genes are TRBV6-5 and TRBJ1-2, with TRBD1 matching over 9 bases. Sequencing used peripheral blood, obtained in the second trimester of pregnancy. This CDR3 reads CASSSTGGGSYTF. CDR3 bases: TGTGCCAGCAGTTCGACAGGGGGGGGTAGCTACACCTTC.